This T cell receptor beta chain came from a study of T-cell memory formation after mild COVID-19. Via MiXCR, TCRdb re-called the 5' RACE reads, giving one row per CDR3 protein. The repertoire holds roughly 280,000 distinct CDR3 sequences, with 7.5% to 9.5% as singletons. This clonotype was seen a handful of times. The sequenced sample consisted of PBMCs or a T cell subset sorted from them (not recorded which). This TCR derives from a man aged 18 to 29 who had mild COVID-19 (a few samples of this study predate the infection). Cell type and time point are not known.

The CDR3 loop reads CASNSGQVNTEAFF. The CDR3 DNA reads TGTGCCAGCAACTCGGGACAGGTGAACACTGAAGCTTTCTTT. The chain has TRBV7-2 and TRBJ1-1; the match to TRBD1 covers 8 bases. J gave up 0 bases and V 7 bases, and 4 bases lay outside the gene matches. CDR3 length: 14 residues. Germline V gene lookup returns CDR1 SGHTA and CDR2 FQGNSA.